This entry lists 9 T cell receptor beta chains sequenced from one sample in a study of T cell responses to AZD1222 COVID-19 vaccine. Sequencing used immunoSEQ multiplex PCR; TCRdb keeps in-frame clones, though not all of them. The profile shows about 83,000 clones, roughly 90% of them singletons. The sample was peripheral blood, taken on day 0 of MenACWY control vaccination. All receptors derive from an adult in good health.

The chain recombines TRBV4-3 with TRBJ2-7; 13 nucleotides match TRBD2. After removal of 4 bases from V and 5 bases from J, the junction contained 8 bases not matched to a gene. The CDR3 covers 16 residues. CDR1 and CDR2 (germline): LGHNA, YSLEER. The CDR3 nucleotides read TGCGCCAGCAGCCGTACCGGACTAGCGGGAGACCACGAGCAGTACTTC. This encodes CASSRTGLAGDHEQYF.

The chain links TRBV7-2 to TRBJ2-2; the match to TRBD1 covers 7 bases. J gave up 6 bases and V 3 bases, and 4 bases lay outside the gene matches. The CDR3 is made up of 14 amino acids. The germline V gene encodes CDR1 SGHTA and CDR2 FQGNSA. The CDR3 loop reads CASSFRQGAGELFF. The CDR3 DNA reads as TGTGCCAGCAGCTTCCGACAGGGTGCCGGGGAGCTGTTTTTT.

The chain couples TRBV5-1 to TRBJ2-3; no clear D gene. Germline assignment: CDR1 SGHRS and CDR2 YFSETQ. The germline V and J ends were trimmed by 0 bases and 4 bases, with 3 bases remaining between them. The CDR3 spans 12 residues. Written as DNA, the CDR3 is TGCGCCAGCAGCTTGGAATCAGATACGCAGTATTTT. As protein: CASSLESDTQYF.

The chain couples TRBV6-2 or TRBV6-3 to TRBJ1-6, with D unclear. CDR3 length: 12 amino acids. Trimming left V 2 bases short and J 14 bases short, with 10 bases between. CDR1 is MNHEY and CDR2 is SVGEGT in the germline V gene. In DNA, the CDR3 is TGTGCCAGCAGTTACGTTGCAGTATCCCTCCACTTT. It encodes CASSYVAVSLHF.

The rearrangement links TRBV28 to TRBJ1-1; D is ambiguous. The CDR3 extends over 14 amino acids. V lost 5 bases and J lost 0, with 10 bases in between. In germline, CDR1 is MDHEN, CDR2 SYDVKM. CDR3 protein: CASSTQQMNTEAFF. Here the CDR3 DNA reads TGTGCCAGCAGTACACAGCAAATGAACACTGAAGCTTTCTTT.

J is TRBJ1-5 and V is TRBV7-9, with 7 bases lining up with TRBD1. Germline CDR1 and CDR2: SEHNR and FQNEAQ (reference sequence). The V gene end was trimmed by 5 bases and the J gene end by 2 bases; junction bases not matched to a gene: 6. The CDR3 extends over 15 amino acids. CDR3: CASSPGQLGNQPQHF. In nucleotides, the CDR3 is TGTGCCAGCAGCCCGGGACAGCTCGGCAATCAGCCCCAGCATTTT.

V gene TRBV12-3 or TRBV12-4 combines with J gene TRBJ1-2; no firm D call. Trimming shortened V by 3 bases and J by 3 bases, and 2 bases separated the two germline ends. The CDR3 extends over 11 amino acids. The CDR3 is CASSLDYGYTF. The CDR3 coding sequence is TGTGCCAGCAGTTTGGACTATGGCTACACCTTC.

This chain uses TRBV6-5 with TRBJ2-3; 10 bases align to TRBD1. V shed 4 bases and J 3 bases; nucleotides not matched to a gene: 4. The V gene's germline CDR1 is MNHEY and CDR2 SVGAGI. The CDR3 totals 15 residues. The CDR3 protein is CASSSRQGATDTQYF. The CDR3 nucleotides are TGTGCCAGCAGTTCCAGACAGGGGGCAACAGATACGCAGTATTTT.

The V call is TRBV19, the J call TRBJ2-7; D perhaps matches TRBD2 (6 bases). V lost 4 bases and J 4 bases, leaving 8 bases between the germline ends. Germline CDR1 LNHDA, CDR2 SQIVND (reference sequence). The CDR3 length is 12 residues. The CDR3 loop is CASSTRGYEQYF. As DNA, the CDR3 is TGTGCCAGTAGTACCCGGGGGTACGAGCAGTACTTC.